This passage covers 22 T cell receptor beta chains from one sample sequenced in a study of T cells in localized non-small cell lung cancer. Profiling relied on immunoSEQ multiplex PCR, and the TCRdb table lists in-frame clones only, not all of them. The sample records 30,000 to 45,000 clones, about 87% being singletons. Sample: peripheral blood, taken before any cancer treatment. The receptors come from a woman aged 40 to 75 with stage I lung adenocarcinoma.

CDR3 loop: CASSASSGRAWEQFF. CDR3 coding DNA: TGTGCCAGCAGCGCCTCTAGCGGGAGGGCCTGGGAGCAGTTCTTC. The chain links TRBV7-3 to TRBJ2-1, with 12 bases lining up with TRBD2. The J segment lost 10 bases and the V segment lost 5 bases, leaving 9 bases of the junction unmatched. Germline V gene data show CDR1 as SGHTA and CDR2 as FQGTGA. The CDR3 is made up of 15 amino acids.

The rearrangement uses TRBV5-1 and TRBJ2-1; D unclear. Germline lookup yields CDR1 SGHRS and CDR2 YFSETQ. The V end was cut by 0 bases, the J end by 6 bases, with 7 bases between. The CDR3 contains 13 residues. This CDR3 reads CASSLVQLNEQFF. CDR3 nucleotides: TGCGCCAGCAGCTTGGTTCAGCTCAATGAGCAGTTCTTC.

This clone was picked up one time. The chain employs TRBV21-1 and TRBJ2-7; TRBD1 is taken as the D call from the table, unchecked against the DNA. TRBV21-1 is listed as a pseudogene. There are 16 residues in the CDR3. The CDR3 coding sequence is TGTGCCAGCAGCAGATCCTTAATCCTTCTGCCAGGTGAGCAGTACTTC. This sequence encodes CASSRSLILLPGEQYF.

This chain connects TRBV6-5 to TRBJ2-5, with TRBD2 matching 8 bases. The CDR3 covers 13 residues. V gave up 5 bases and J gave up 7 bases; unmatched junction bases: 6. Per the germline V gene, CDR1 is MNHEY and CDR2 is SVGAGI. CDR3 sequence (DNA): TGTGCCAGCAGTCGGACTAGCCGAGGGACCCAGTACTTC. The encoded protein is CASSRTSRGTQYF.

The chain couples TRBV28 to TRBJ1-5; perhaps TRBD1 as D (6 bases). From germline, CDR1 is MDHEN and CDR2 SYDVKM. Trimming took 5 bases from V and 4 from J, leaving 15 bases between them. The CDR3 has 15 amino acids. The CDR3 sequence is CASSPGTFGNQPQHF. CDR3 in DNA: TGTGCCAGCAGTCCGGGGACATTCGGAAATCAGCCCCAGCATTTT.

The chain links TRBV7-8 to TRBJ2-7, with D uncertain. The ends were cut back, 4 bases at V and 12 bases at J, with 19 bases in the middle. The germline gives CDR1 SGHVS, CDR2 FQNEAQ. The CDR3 contains 13 residues. The CDR3 DNA is TGTGCCAGCAGCTCCACAACGACGGACCAGCGGTACTTC. Its translation is CASSSTTTDQRYF.

This chain connects TRBV28 to TRBJ2-5; a weak D match, TRBD2 (5 bases). V gave up 1 base and J gave up 2 bases, with 29 bases separating them. CDR3 size: 21 residues. Germline V gene data show CDR1 as MDHEN and CDR2 as SYDVKM. CDR3 amino acids: CASSLSRLYKGQVAGQETQYF. The CDR3 DNA follows: TGTGCCAGCAGTTTATCCCGACTATACAAGGGCCAAGTGGCAGGACAAGAGACCCAGTACTTC.

The V gene is TRBV30, the J gene TRBJ2-1; D is unresolved. V lost 1 base, J lost 3 bases, and 4 bases lay in between. There are 12 residues in the CDR3. CDR1 is GTSNPN, CDR2 SVGIG, per germline (reference sequence). The CDR3 DNA reads as TGTGCCTGGAGTGACGACTACAATGAGCAGTTCTTC. Translating gives CAWSDDYNEQFF.

V and J are TRBV21-1 and TRBJ2-3; the table's D call TRBD1 went unverified against the DNA. TRBV21-1 is listed as a pseudogene. The CDR3 loop spans 17 amino acids. CDR3 residues: CASSKGSVRGQGDTQYF. The DNA for the CDR3 is TGTGCCAGCAGCAAAGGTTCGGTGAGGGGGCAGGGAGATACGCAGTATTTT.

The rearrangement joins TRBV7-2 to TRBJ1-4, with a possible D match to TRBD1 (5 bases). The CDR3 runs 15 residues. Germline V gives CDR1 SGHTA, CDR2 FQGNSA. V dropped 2 bases and J dropped 7 bases, with 14 bases sitting between them. The CDR3 DNA is TGTGCCAGCAGCTTATTAGGACAATGGGGTGAAAAACTGTTTTTT. Its translation: CASSLLGQWGEKLFF.

J is TRBJ2-7 and V is TRBV29-1, with unresolved D. The CDR3 runs to 14 residues. Trimming cost V 6 bases and J 3 bases, with 18 bases left between them. CDR1 and CDR2 (germline): SQVTM, ANQGSEA. CDR3 sequence reads: CSVVSDGTLYEQYF. Here the CDR3 DNA reads TGCAGCGTCGTCTCGGACGGAACCCTCTACGAGCAGTACTTC.

This clone was picked up a small number of times. The CDR3 DNA reads as TGTGCCAGCAGTGAATGGGCAACCCAGTACTTC. It encodes CASSEWATQYF. The V call is TRBV2, the J call TRBJ2-5, with no clear D. Trimming stripped 2 bases from V and 8 bases from J, with 6 bases between. Germline V CDR1 and CDR2: SNHLY, FYNNEI. This CDR3 is built from 11 residues.

This chain connects TRBV7-9 to TRBJ2-6, with D tentatively TRBD1 or TRBD2 (5 bases each). CDR1 is SEHNR, CDR2 FQNEAQ, per germline (reference sequence). The ends were cut back, 11 bases at V and 0 bases at J, with 14 bases in the middle. The CDR3 runs 15 residues. The DNA of the CDR3 is TGTGCCGAGGGGTCAGGATCCTCTGGGGCCAACGTCCTGACTTTC. This gives the protein CAEGSGSSGANVLTF.

J is TRBJ2-1 and V is TRBV7-2; 9 bases match TRBD2. The CDR3 runs 15 residues. V was pared by 1 base and J by 8 bases, with 6 bases of the junction left unmatched. Germline V gives CDR1 SGHTA, CDR2 FQGNSA. The CDR3 here is CASSLDSGRTYEQFF. The DNA for the CDR3 is TGTGCCAGCAGCTTAGATAGCGGGAGAACTTATGAGCAGTTCTTC.

This rearrangement joins TRBV18 to TRBJ1-5, with D maybe TRBD1 (5 bases). CDR1 is KGHSH, CDR2 LQKENI, per germline. Trimming cost V 3 bases and J 6 bases, with 15 bases left between them. The CDR3 has 15 residues. As DNA, the CDR3 is TGTGCCAGCTCACCTGACGACAGAGGCCCTCAGCCCCAGCATTTT. Translated: CASSPDDRGPQPQHF.

The chain uses TRBV7-8 and TRBJ1-2; 7 bases map to TRBD1. The junction had 5 bases not matched to a gene; V was cut back by 5 bases and J by 5 bases. This CDR3 is 13 amino acids long. The germline gives CDR1 SGHVS, CDR2 FQNEAQ. The DNA for the CDR3 is TGTGCCAGCAGCCCTACAGGGGAATATGGCTACACCTTC. As protein: CASSPTGEYGYTF.

The chain is built from TRBV5-1 and TRBJ1-6; D ambiguous. V lost 2 bases to trimming and J lost 1 base, with 19 bases between them. CDR3 length: 19 amino acids. Germline values: CDR1 SGHRS, CDR2 YFSETQ. The CDR3 nucleotides are TGCGCCAGCAGCTTATCTCCCCCGGAGTACGTTTCCTATAATTCACCCCTCCACTTT. This codes for CASSLSPPEYVSYNSPLHF.

The chain uses TRBV30 and TRBJ1-6, with D possibly matching TRBD1 (6 bases). The germline gives CDR1 GTSNPN, CDR2 SVGIG (reference sequence). The germline V and J ends were trimmed by 3 bases and 5 bases, with 8 bases remaining between them. The CDR3 has 13 amino acids. In nucleotides, the CDR3 is TGTGCCTGGAGGCAGGGGCATAATTCACCCCTCCACTTT. It is translated as CAWRQGHNSPLHF.

The V call is TRBV6-6, the J call TRBJ2-1, with TRBD2 matching over 7 bases. V lost 6 bases, J lost 5 bases, and 7 bases stayed unmatched. Germline lookup yields CDR1 MNHNY and CDR2 SVGAGI (reference sequence). There are 14 residues in the CDR3. CDR3 amino acids: CASSRDYRDNEQFF. CDR3 nucleotide sequence: TGTGCCAGCAGCCGGGACTACCGTGACAATGAGCAGTTCTTC.

DNA for the CDR3: TGTGCCAGCAGTTATCAGGGGGAAAAGCAGTTCTTC. Translation: CASSYQGEKQFF. The chain has TRBV28 and TRBJ2-1; TRBD1 aligns across 7 bases. Germline V gene data show CDR1 as MDHEN and CDR2 as SYDVKM. CDR3 length: 12 residues. The V gene end was trimmed by 4 bases and the J gene end by 11 bases; junction bases not matched to a gene: 5. Filled out from reference TRBV28 and TRBJ2-1, the complete variable domain reads DVKVTQSSRYLVKRTGEKVFLECVQDMDHENMFWYRQDPGLGLRLIYFSYDVKMKEKGDIPEGYSVSREKKERFSLILESASTNQTSMYLCASSYQGEKQFFGPGTRLTVL.

The V and J genes are TRBV29-1 and TRBJ2-1, with TRBD1 matching 8 bases. Germline lookup yields CDR1 SQVTM and CDR2 ANQGSEA. CDR3 length: 13 residues. Trimming cost V 8 bases and J 3 bases; bases outside gene matches: 6. The CDR3: CSLKGTGYNEQFF. Here the CDR3 DNA reads TGCAGCCTAAAGGGGACAGGCTACAATGAGCAGTTCTTC.

This chain joins TRBV30 and TRBJ1-6, with a weak D call TRBD1 (5 bases). The CDR3 covers 13 residues. The ends were cut back, 5 bases at V and 5 bases at J, with 10 bases in the middle. The V gene's germline CDR1 is GTSNPN and CDR2 SVGIG (reference sequence). CDR3 in amino acids: CAWGTGNNSPLHF. CDR3 bases: TGTGCCTGGGGGACGGGGAATAATTCACCCCTCCACTTT.